These T cell receptor beta chains were read from a single sample in a study of blood T cell repertoires in COVID-19. Data came from immunoSEQ multiplex PCR; TCRdb stores just in-frame clones and leaves some out. In the table there are 150,000 or so clones, approximately 83% of which are singletons. The source material was peripheral blood. The receptors were gathered from a woman aged 55-69 years with acute or convalescent COVID-19. The CDR3 runs from the conserved cysteine through the conserved F or W. D genes are given only for firm matches. The listing skips clone size in some rows; elsewhere it reads once, few, many or a size class.

clone size: few; V gene: TRBV28; CDR3 length: 15; D gene: TRBD1; J gene: TRBJ2-1; CDR3 DNA: TGTGCCAGCAGCCGGGGACAGGCGAGGGGCAATGAGCAGTTCTTC; CDR3 protein: CASSRGQARGNEQFF
clone size: -; V gene: TRBV5-1; CDR3 length: 15; D gene: -; J gene: TRBJ1-3; CDR3 DNA: TGCGCCAGCAGCCTGGCCCCAAACTCTGGAAACACCATATATTTT; CDR3 protein: CASSLAPNSGNTIYF
clone size: -; V gene: TRBV11-2; CDR3 length: 14; D gene: -; J gene: TRBJ1-6; CDR3 DNA: TGTGCCAGCAGCATGACAGGCCCCGCATCACCCCTCCACTTT; CDR3 protein: CASSMTGPASPLHF
clone size: few; V gene: TRBV7-9; CDR3 length: 13; D gene: TRBD1; J gene: TRBJ1-1; CDR3 DNA: TGTGCGGGACAGGGACAGGGGAACACTGAAGCTTTCTTT; CDR3 protein: CAGQGQGNTEAFF
clone size: -; V gene: TRBV5-1; CDR3 length: 14; D gene: TRBD1; J gene: TRBJ1-6; CDR3 DNA: TGCGCCAGCAGCTTGGACAGGGGAAATTCACCCCTCCACTTT; CDR3 protein: CASSLDRGNSPLHF
clone size: -; V gene: TRBV5-1; CDR3 length: 15; D gene: TRBD1; J gene: TRBJ2-1; CDR3 DNA: TGCGCCAGCAGCCCATCAAGACAGGGTATGAATGAGCAGTTCTTC; CDR3 protein: CASSPSRQGMNEQFF
clone size: -; V gene: TRBV24-1; CDR3 length: 15; D gene: TRBD1; J gene: TRBJ2-1; CDR3 DNA: TGTGCCACCAGTGATGTCGACAGGGAAGACAATGAGCAGTTCTTC; CDR3 protein: CATSDVDREDNEQFF
clone size: once; V gene: TRBV28; CDR3 length: 13; D gene: TRBD2; J gene: TRBJ2-7; CDR3 DNA: TGTGCCAGCACCTTGGGAGGGGACTACGAGCAGTACTTC; CDR3 protein: CASTLGGDYEQYF
clone size: -; V gene: TRBV6-5; CDR3 length: 13; D gene: TRBD2; J gene: TRBJ2-7; CDR3 DNA: TGTGCCACTCGGGGGGGGATATCCTACGAGCAGTACTTC; CDR3 protein: CATRGGISYEQYF
clone size: -; V gene: TRBV6-2/TRBV6-3; CDR3 length: 15; D gene: TRBD1; J gene: TRBJ2-4; CDR3 DNA: TGTGCCAGCAGTTACTTCAGGGGGTCCAAAAACATTCAGTACTTC; CDR3 protein: CASSYFRGSKNIQYF